The clone carrying this T cell receptor (beta chain) has just a few counts. The record originates from a study of T-cell reconstitution after alpha-beta-depleted transplantation in children. A TCRbeta library incorporating unique molecular identifiers was prepared. TCRdb analysed the PCR reads with MiXCR anew, one entry per CDR3 protein. In the table there are some 300,000 distinct CDR3 sequences, around 10% of which are singletons. This TCR was sampled from a human donor who donated a stem cell graft to a child with acute lymphoblastic leukemia. The starting material was PBMCs from the stem cell graft donor, obtained from the stem cell graft.

CDR3 residues: CASSRLGQGKRGYTF. The CDR3 DNA reads as TGTGCCAGCTCAAGACTCGGACAGGGAAAGCGTGGCTACACCTTC. V is TRBV12-3 or TRBV12-4 and J is TRBJ1-2; 8 bases match TRBD1. This CDR3 has 15 residues. The trim removed 8 bases at V and 7 bases at J, leaving 15 bases unmatched.